A selection of T cell receptor beta chains follows, all from one sample in a study of blood T cell repertoires in COVID-19. Produced via immunoSEQ multiplex PCR; TCRdb's table is partial and in-frame only. The table includes about 260,000 clones, around four fifths detected once. The sequenced sample consisted of peripheral blood. These receptors all stem from a man in his sixties who had recovered from COVID-19. The CDR3 runs from the conserved cysteine through the conserved F or W. D genes are given only for firm matches. For some rows the clone size is stated as once, few or many, or as a class when expanded; others skip it.

cdr3_nt cdr3_aa v_call d_call clone_size j_call
TGTGCCAGTAGTATCACAGGGCCTGGGGCCAACGTCCTGACTTTC CASSITGPGANVLTF TRBV19 NA NA TRBJ2-6
TGTGCCAGCAGCCCAAATTTGGGGACAGGGAACACTGAAGCTTTCTTT CASSPNLGTGNTEAFF TRBV14 TRBD1 NA TRBJ1-1
TGTGCCAGCAGCCAGGGGTATAGCCCAGATACGCAGTATTTT CASSQGYSPDTQYF TRBV11-2 NA NA TRBJ2-3
TGCGCCAGCAGCTTGACTAGCGGAGGGCCGAGGGGTGAGCAGTTCTTC CASSLTSGGPRGEQFF TRBV5-1 TRBD2 NA TRBJ2-1
TGTGCCAGCAGTTTATCTCCCCTTGTCGGGGGGGCTTACGAGCAGTACTTC CASSLSPLVGGAYEQYF TRBV27 TRBD2 NA TRBJ2-7
TGTGCCAGTAGCCTGGACTGGTCTAATACGCAGTATTTT CASSLDWSNTQYF TRBV6-5 NA once TRBJ2-3
TGTGCCAGTAGTACGCTACAGGGGGCAATGGAGACCCAGTACTTC CASSTLQGAMETQYF TRBV19 TRBD1 NA TRBJ2-5
TGTGCCACCAGTGATACACAGGGGGCCGCCAATGAAAAACTGTTTTTT CATSDTQGAANEKLFF TRBV24-1 TRBD1 NA TRBJ1-4
TGCGCCAGCAGCCCGTCAGCCAGGGGGGCGAACACTGAAGCTTTCTTT CASSPSARGANTEAFF TRBV5-1 TRBD1 NA TRBJ1-1
TGCGCCAGCAGCCAAAGACTAGCACCTGAGCAGTTCTTC CASSQRLAPEQFF TRBV4-1 TRBD2 NA TRBJ2-1
TGTGCCAGCAGTGAGAATCCAGGCTCCTACGAGCAGTACTTC CASSENPGSYEQYF TRBV6-1 NA NA TRBJ2-7
TGTGCCAGCAGCTTAGCGCCTAGGGCAGGGGGAACGGGGGCTGAAGCTTTCTTT CASSLAPRAGGTGAEAFF TRBV7-9 TRBD1 NA TRBJ1-1
TGTGCCAGCAGTTTGCAGGGGGCGAATAATTCACCCCTCCACTTT CASSLQGANNSPLHF TRBV28 TRBD1 NA TRBJ1-6
TGTGCCAGCAGTGAACTGACAGGGGGAAAGAACACTGAAGCTTTCTTT CASSELTGGKNTEAFF TRBV25-1 TRBD1 NA TRBJ1-1
TGCGCCAGCAGACTGGGCGGGACCGCCTACGAGCAGTACTTC CASRLGGTAYEQYF TRBV5-1 NA NA TRBJ2-7
TGTGCCAGCACCCCCTGGGGCGGGGCTGAGGATGAGCAGTTCTTC CASTPWGGAEDEQFF TRBV7-9 NA NA TRBJ2-1
TGTGCCAGCAGCGAGTGGACGGGACAGGGAGGGGAGACCCAGTACTTC CASSEWTGQGGETQYF TRBV7-8 TRBD1 NA TRBJ2-5
TGCGCCAGCAGCTCAGGACAGGGGAAGGGGGAGACCCAGTACTTC CASSSGQGKGETQYF TRBV5-1 TRBD1 NA TRBJ2-5
TGCGCCAGCAGCGGGAGAGGGGGCACCGGGGAGCTGTTTTTT CASSGRGGTGELFF TRBV5-1 NA NA TRBJ2-2
TGCAGTGCCGAAAGCGGGAGGGAGCAGTACTTC CSAESGREQYF TRBV20-1 TRBD2 NA TRBJ2-7
TGTGCCAGCAGTGAAAAGGGGGCCCTATTAAATGAGCAGTTCTTC CASSEKGALLNEQFF TRBV2 TRBD1 NA TRBJ2-1
TGTGCCAGCAGCCAAACATTCATGAACACTGAAGCTTTCTTT CASSQTFMNTEAFF TRBV6-5 NA NA TRBJ1-1
TGTGCCAGCATGAGCCAGGGGGCAAGGACTGAAGCTTTCTTT CASMSQGARTEAFF TRBV3-1/TRBV3-2 TRBD1 NA TRBJ1-1
TGTGCCAGCCTCACCGGGGGGGCTGGTCAGCCCCAGCATTTT CASLTGGAGQPQHF TRBV28 NA NA TRBJ1-5
TGTGCCAGCAGCCAGATCGGGGACAGATATCAGCCCCAGCATTTT CASSQIGDRYQPQHF TRBV16 TRBD1 NA TRBJ1-5
TGTGCCAGCTCACCACAAGGGGGCAATCAGCCCCAGCATTTT CASSPQGGNQPQHF TRBV18 NA NA TRBJ1-5
TGTGCCAGCAGCTTAGATCGCACCGGGGAGCTGTTTTTT CASSLDRTGELFF TRBV7-7 NA NA TRBJ2-2
TGTGCCAGCACCCAAACAGGGAACACTGAAGCTTTCTTT CASTQTGNTEAFF TRBV25-1 NA NA TRBJ1-1
TGTGCCAGCAGTCTAATGAACACTGAAGCTTTCTTT CASSLMNTEAFF TRBV7-9 NA NA TRBJ1-1
TGTGCCAGCAGCTTGAAGATCGGGGGGGAGACCCAGTACTTC CASSLKIGGETQYF TRBV5-4 TRBD2 NA TRBJ2-5
TGTGCCAGCAGGGAGTCTGTCTATGGCTACACCTTC CASRESVYGYTF TRBV6-5 NA NA TRBJ1-2
TGTGCCAGCAGCTTGGCCGGGACTGCCGGGGAGCTGTTTTTT CASSLAGTAGELFF TRBV5-4 NA NA TRBJ2-2
TGTGCCTGGAGTGTCCCGGGACAGGGCTCTGGAAACACCATATATTTT CAWSVPGQGSGNTIYF TRBV30 TRBD1 NA TRBJ1-3
TGTGCCAGCAGCCAAGACCCCTCGCCCAGGAATCAGCCCCAGCATTTT CASSQDPSPRNQPQHF TRBV3-1/TRBV3-2 NA NA TRBJ1-5
TGTGCCAGTAGTATCGGACAGGGCTACGAGCAGTACTTC CASSIGQGYEQYF TRBV19 TRBD1 NA TRBJ2-7
TGTGCCAGCAGCTTGTGGGGTAGAGGGAGCTCCTACAATGAGCAGTTCTTC CASSLWGRGSSYNEQFF TRBV5-8 NA NA TRBJ2-1
TGCGCCAGCAGTCGGGACAGGGGGATAGATACGCAGTATTTT CASSRDRGIDTQYF TRBV5-1 TRBD1 NA TRBJ2-3
TGTGCCAGCAGTGAAGAGTTGGGGGGTTTTGGTCATCAGCCCCAGCATTTT CASSEELGGFGHQPQHF TRBV2 NA once TRBJ1-5
TGTGCCAGTAAGGCAGGGGACCGTAGCAATCAGCCCCAGCATTTT CASKAGDRSNQPQHF TRBV19 NA NA TRBJ1-5
TGTGCCACCAGTGATGCACTAGCCACCGATGAGCAGTTCTTC CATSDALATDEQFF TRBV24-1 NA NA TRBJ2-1
TGTGCCAGCGTGATAGCGGGGGTCTCCTACAATGAGCAGTTCTTC CASVIAGVSYNEQFF TRBV7-9 TRBD2 NA TRBJ2-1
TGTGCCAGCTCACTCCCGACCAGGTACCAAGAGACCCAGTACTTC CASSLPTRYQETQYF TRBV18 NA NA TRBJ2-5
TGTGCCTGGGAGGGACAGGGGGCGTGGGAGCAGTTCTTC CAWEGQGAWEQFF TRBV30 TRBD1 NA TRBJ2-1
TGTGCCAGCCGGACATCTATCAATGAGCAGTTCTTC CASRTSINEQFF TRBV12-3/TRBV12-4 NA NA TRBJ2-1
TGTGCCAGCAGCCGTTCCACTGAAGCTTTCTTT CASSRSTEAFF TRBV12-3/TRBV12-4 NA few TRBJ1-1
TGTGCCAGCAGTCCCGGGACATACTACGAGCAGTACTTC CASSPGTYYEQYF TRBV6-6 NA NA TRBJ2-7
TGTGCCAGCAGTCCCTCCGGGTTCGCTAGCACAGATACGCAGTATTTT CASSPSGFASTDTQYF TRBV28 NA NA TRBJ2-3
TGTGCCTGGAGTGTTGGGACAGTTAATTCACCCCTCCACTTT CAWSVGTVNSPLHF TRBV30 TRBD1 NA TRBJ1-6
TGTGCCAGCAGTTTTAGGACTTTTAACTACGAGCAGTACTTC CASSFRTFNYEQYF TRBV28 NA few TRBJ2-7
TGCAGCGCGACTAGCGCGAGGAATGAGCAGTTCTTC CSATSARNEQFF TRBV29-1 TRBD2 NA TRBJ2-1